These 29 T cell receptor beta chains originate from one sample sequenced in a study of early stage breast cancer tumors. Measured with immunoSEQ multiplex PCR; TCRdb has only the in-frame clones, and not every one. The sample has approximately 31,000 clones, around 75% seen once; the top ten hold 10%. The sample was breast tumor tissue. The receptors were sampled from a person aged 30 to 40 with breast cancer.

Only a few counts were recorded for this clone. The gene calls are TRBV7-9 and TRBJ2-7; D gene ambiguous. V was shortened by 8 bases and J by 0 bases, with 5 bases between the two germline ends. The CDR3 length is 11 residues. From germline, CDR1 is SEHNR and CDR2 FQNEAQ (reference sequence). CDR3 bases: TGTGCCAGCCAGGCCTCCTACGAGCAGTACTTC. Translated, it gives CASQASYEQYF.

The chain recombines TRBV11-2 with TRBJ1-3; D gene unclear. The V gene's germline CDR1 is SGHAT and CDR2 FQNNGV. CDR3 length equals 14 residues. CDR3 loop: CASDPGYTGNTIYF. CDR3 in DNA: TGTGCGAGCGACCCCGGGTATACTGGAAACACCATATATTTT.

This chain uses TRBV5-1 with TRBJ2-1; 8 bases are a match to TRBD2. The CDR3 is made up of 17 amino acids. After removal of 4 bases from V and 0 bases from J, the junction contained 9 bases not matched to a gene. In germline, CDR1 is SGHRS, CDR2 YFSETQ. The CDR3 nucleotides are TGCGCCAGCAGCACCGGATTAGCGGGGCCCTCCTACAATGAGCAGTTCTTC. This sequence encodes CASSTGLAGPSYNEQFF.

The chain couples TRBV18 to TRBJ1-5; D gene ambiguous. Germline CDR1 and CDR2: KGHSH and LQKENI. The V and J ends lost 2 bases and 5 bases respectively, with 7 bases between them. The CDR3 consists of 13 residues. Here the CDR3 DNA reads TGTGCCAGCTCACCAGGGTTTGATCAGCCCCAGCATTTT. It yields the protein CASSPGFDQPQHF.

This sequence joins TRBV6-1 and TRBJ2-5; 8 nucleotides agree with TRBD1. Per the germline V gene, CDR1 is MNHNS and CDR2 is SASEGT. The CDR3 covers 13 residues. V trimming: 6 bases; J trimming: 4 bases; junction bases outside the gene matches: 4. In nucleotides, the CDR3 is TGTGCCAGCAGAACAGGGGGAGGAGAGACCCAGTACTTC. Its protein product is CASRTGGGETQYF.

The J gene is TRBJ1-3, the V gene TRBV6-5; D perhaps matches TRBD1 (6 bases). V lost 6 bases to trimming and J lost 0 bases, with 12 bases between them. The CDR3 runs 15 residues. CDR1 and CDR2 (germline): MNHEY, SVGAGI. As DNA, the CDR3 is TGTGCCAGCAGGGAGACAGGTTCCTCTGGAAACACCATATATTTT. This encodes CASRETGSSGNTIYF.

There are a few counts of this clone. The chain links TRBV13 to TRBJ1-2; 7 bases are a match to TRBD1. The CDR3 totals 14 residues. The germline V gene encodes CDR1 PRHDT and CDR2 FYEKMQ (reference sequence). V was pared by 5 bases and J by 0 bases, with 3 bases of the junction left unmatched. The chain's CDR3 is CASSPGQANYGYTF. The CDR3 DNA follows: TGTGCCAGCAGCCCCGGACAGGCTAACTATGGCTACACCTTC.

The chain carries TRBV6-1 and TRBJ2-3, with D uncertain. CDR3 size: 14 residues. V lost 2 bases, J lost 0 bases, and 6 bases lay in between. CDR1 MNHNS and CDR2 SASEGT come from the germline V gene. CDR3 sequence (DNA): TGTGCCAGCAGTGAACTCCAGAGCACAGATACGCAGTATTTT. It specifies CASSELQSTDTQYF.

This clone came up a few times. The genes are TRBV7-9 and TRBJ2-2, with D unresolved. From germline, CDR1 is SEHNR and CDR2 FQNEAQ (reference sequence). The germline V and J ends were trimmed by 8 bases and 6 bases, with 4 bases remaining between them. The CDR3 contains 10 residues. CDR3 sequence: CASRPGELFF. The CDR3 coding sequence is TGTGCCAGCCGCCCCGGGGAGCTGTTTTTT.

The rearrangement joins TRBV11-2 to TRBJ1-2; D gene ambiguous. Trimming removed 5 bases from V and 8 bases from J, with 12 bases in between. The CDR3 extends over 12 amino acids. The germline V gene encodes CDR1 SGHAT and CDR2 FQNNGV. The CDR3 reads CASSQQRGGYTF. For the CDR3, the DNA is TGTGCCAGCAGCCAACAGCGTGGGGGCTACACCTTC.

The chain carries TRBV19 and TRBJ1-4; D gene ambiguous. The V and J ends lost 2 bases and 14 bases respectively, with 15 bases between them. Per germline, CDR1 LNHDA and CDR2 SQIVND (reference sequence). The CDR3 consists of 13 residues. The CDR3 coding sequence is TGTGCCAGTAGTATACCCCTCGACCCTGACCTGTTTTTT. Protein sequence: CASSIPLDPDLFF.

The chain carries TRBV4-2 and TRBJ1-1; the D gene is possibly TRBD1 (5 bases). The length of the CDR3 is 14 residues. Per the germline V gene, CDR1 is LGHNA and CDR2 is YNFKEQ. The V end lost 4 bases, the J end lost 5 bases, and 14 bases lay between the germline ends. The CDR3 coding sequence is TGTGCCAGCAGCCCATTGAGTGGGGCGACTGAAGCTTTCTTT. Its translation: CASSPLSGATEAFF.

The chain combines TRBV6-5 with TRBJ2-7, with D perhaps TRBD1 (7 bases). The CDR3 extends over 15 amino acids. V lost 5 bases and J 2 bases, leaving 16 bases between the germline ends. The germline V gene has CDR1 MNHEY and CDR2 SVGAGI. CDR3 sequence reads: CASSLEGAGTYEQYF. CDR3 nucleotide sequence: TGTGCCAGCAGTCTGGAGGGGGCGGGGACCTACGAGCAGTACTTC.

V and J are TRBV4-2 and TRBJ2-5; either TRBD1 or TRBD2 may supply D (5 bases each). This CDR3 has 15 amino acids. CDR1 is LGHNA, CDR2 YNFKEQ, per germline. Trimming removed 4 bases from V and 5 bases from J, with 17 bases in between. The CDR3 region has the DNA TGTGCCAGCAGCCCGCTTGGGGGAGTCGGGGAGACCCAGTACTTC. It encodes CASSPLGGVGETQYF.

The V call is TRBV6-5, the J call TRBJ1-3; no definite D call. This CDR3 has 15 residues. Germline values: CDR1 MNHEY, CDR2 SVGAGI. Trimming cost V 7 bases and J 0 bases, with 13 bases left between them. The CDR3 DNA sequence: TGTGCCAGCAACTCCGGGGTCCCCTCTGGAAACACCATATATTTT. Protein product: CASNSGVPSGNTIYF.

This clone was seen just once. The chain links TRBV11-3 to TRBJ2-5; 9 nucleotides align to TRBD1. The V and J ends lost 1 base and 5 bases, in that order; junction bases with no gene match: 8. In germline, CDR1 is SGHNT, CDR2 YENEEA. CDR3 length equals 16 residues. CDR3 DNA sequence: TGTGCCAGCAGCTTAGGAGGACAGGGGTTCGGGGAGACCCAGTACTTC. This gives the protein CASSLGGQGFGETQYF.

The CDR3 nucleotides read TGCAGCGTTGGAGTTGGCCTTACCCGCTTTTACAATGAGCAGTTCTTC. Residues: CSVGVGLTRFYNEQFF. The chain combines TRBV29-1 with TRBJ2-1; D not resolved. Germline V gives CDR1 SQVTM, CDR2 ANQGSEA. The V end lost 4 bases, the J end lost 4 bases, and 20 bases lay between the germline ends. The CDR3 runs 16 residues.

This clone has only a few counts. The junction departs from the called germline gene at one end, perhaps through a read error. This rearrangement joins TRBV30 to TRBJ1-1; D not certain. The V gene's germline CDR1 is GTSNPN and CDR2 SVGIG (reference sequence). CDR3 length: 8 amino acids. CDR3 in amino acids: CAGPHALF. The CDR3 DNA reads TGTGCCGGGCCCCACGCTCTCTTT. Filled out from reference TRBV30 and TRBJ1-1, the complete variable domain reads SQTIHQWPATLVQPVGSPLSLECTVEGTSNPNLYWYRQAAGRGLQLLFYSVGIGQISSEVPQNLSASRPQDRQFILSSKKLLLSDSGFYLCAGPHALFGQGTRLTVV.

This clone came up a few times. The CDR3 DNA sequence: TGTGCCAGCCTCGGGAAGGCGGGAGAGCAGTACTTC. This codes for CASLGKAGEQYF. This sequence joins TRBV19 and TRBJ2-7; D is possibly TRBD2 (6 bases). Trimming stripped 9 bases from V and 7 bases from J, with 16 bases between. The CDR3 runs to 12 residues. Germline CDR1 reads LNHDA; CDR2 reads SQIVND (reference sequence).

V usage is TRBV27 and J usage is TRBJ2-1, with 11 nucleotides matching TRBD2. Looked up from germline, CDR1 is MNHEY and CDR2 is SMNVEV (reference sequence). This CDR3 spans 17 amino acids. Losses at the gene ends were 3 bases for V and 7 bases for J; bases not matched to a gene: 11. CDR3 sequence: CASSFSIGTSGSNEQFF. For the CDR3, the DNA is TGTGCCAGCAGTTTTTCCATCGGGACTAGCGGATCTAATGAGCAGTTCTTC.

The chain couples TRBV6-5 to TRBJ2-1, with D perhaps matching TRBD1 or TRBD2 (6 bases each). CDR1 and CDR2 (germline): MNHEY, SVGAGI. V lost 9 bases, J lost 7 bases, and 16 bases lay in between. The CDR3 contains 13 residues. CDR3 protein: CASTHRAGNEQFF. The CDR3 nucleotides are TGTGCCAGTACCCACAGGGCGGGGAATGAGCAGTTCTTC.

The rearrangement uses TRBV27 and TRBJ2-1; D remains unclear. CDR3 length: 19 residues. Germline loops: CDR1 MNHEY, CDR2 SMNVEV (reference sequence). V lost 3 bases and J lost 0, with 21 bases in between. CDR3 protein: CASSFPPDTGGSSYNEQFF. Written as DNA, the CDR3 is TGTGCCAGCAGTTTTCCCCCTGACACGGGTGGTAGCTCCTACAATGAGCAGTTCTTC.

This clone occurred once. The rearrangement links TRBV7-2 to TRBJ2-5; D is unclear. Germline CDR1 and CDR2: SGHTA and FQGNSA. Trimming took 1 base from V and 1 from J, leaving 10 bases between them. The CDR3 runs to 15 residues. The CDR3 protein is CASSLDIGVQETQYF. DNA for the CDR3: TGTGCCAGCAGCTTAGATATCGGAGTCCAAGAGACCCAGTACTTC.

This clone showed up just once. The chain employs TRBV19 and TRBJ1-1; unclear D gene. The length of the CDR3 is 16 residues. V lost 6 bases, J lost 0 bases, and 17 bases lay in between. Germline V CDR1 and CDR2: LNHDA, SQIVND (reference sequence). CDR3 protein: CASSKSGYGVNTEAFF. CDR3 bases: TGTGCCAGTAGCAAATCGGGCTATGGGGTGAACACTGAAGCTTTCTTT.

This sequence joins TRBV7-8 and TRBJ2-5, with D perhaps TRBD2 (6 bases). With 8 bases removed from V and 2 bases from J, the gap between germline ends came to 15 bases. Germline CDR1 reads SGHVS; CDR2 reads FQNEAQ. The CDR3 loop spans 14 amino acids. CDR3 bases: TGTGCCAGCCTACCAAGGCGGGGACAAGAGACCCAGTACTTC. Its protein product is CASLPRRGQETQYF.

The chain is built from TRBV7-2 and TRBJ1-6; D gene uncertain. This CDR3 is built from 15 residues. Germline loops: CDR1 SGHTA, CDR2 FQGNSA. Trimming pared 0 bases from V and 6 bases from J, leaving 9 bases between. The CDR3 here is CASSLAGPPNSPLHF. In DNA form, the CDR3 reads TGTGCCAGCAGCTTAGCCGGGCCGCCTAATTCACCCCTCCACTTT.

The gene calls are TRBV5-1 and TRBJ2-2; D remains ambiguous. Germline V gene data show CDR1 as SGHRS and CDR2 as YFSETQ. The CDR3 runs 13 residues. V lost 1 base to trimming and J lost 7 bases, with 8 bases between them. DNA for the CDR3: TGCGCCAGCAGCTTGTCCCAGGTCGGGGAGCTGTTTTTT. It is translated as CASSLSQVGELFF.

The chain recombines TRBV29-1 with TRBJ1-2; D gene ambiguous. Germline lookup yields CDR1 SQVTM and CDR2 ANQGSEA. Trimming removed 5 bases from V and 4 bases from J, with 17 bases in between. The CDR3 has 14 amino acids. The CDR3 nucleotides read TGCAGCGTTAAACGCTTGGTAGGCGCCTATGGCTACACCTTC. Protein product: CSVKRLVGAYGYTF.

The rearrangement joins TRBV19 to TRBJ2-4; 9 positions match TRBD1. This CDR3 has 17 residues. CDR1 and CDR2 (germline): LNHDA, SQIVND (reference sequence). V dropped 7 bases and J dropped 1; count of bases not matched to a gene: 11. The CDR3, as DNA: TGTGCCAGTAAACTCGGGACAGGGTTTGGGGCCAAAAACATTCAGTACTTC. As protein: CASKLGTGFGAKNIQYF.